This is a list of T cell receptor beta chains from one sample in a study of identical twins. Each CDR3 protein gets one entry after TCRdb re-called the 5' RACE reads with MiXCR. This table holds about 260,000 distinct CDR3 sequences, roughly 7% found once. These data also featured in a second study, about yellow fever vaccine responses in identical twins.

The sample was memory (CD45RO+) T cells sorted from blood. The receptor set was obtained from a young woman in good health. Each CDR3 is given without its conserved first and last residue. Fields, in order: J gene, V gene, CDR3 protein.

j_gene: TRBJ1-2
v_gene: TRBV12-3/TRBV12-4
CDR3aa: ASSLGSRLNYGYT

j_gene: TRBJ1-6
v_gene: TRBV4-1
CDR3aa: ASTLKAGLDYNSPLH

j_gene: TRBJ2-5
v_gene: TRBV28
CDR3aa: ASSLIRRGTRSETQY

j_gene: TRBJ2-1
v_gene: TRBV6-5
CDR3aa: ASSYERGGREQF

j_gene: TRBJ2-1
v_gene: TRBV28
CDR3aa: ASRTGAKYNEQF

j_gene: TRBJ2-1
v_gene: TRBV7-6
CDR3aa: ASSLNLRTSGYNEQF

j_gene: TRBJ1-5
v_gene: TRBV10-3
CDR3aa: AISEYQGGNQPQH

j_gene: TRBJ2-3
v_gene: TRBV4-2
CDR3aa: ASSQDVFGTDTQY

j_gene: TRBJ2-1
v_gene: TRBV20-1
CDR3aa: SALSGRSYNEQF

j_gene: TRBJ2-7
v_gene: TRBV7-3
CDR3aa: ASSNGTSGYEQY

j_gene: TRBJ2-1
v_gene: TRBV24-1
CDR3aa: ATSAGTRYNEQF

j_gene: TRBJ2-5
v_gene: TRBV5-1
CDR3aa: ASSLTHQETQY

j_gene: TRBJ2-3
v_gene: TRBV6-1
CDR3aa: ASSDTGQTSTDTQY

j_gene: TRBJ1-4
v_gene: TRBV25-1
CDR3aa: ASRPGQGVEKLF

j_gene: TRBJ2-7
v_gene: TRBV5-1
CDR3aa: ASRPEGYEQY

j_gene: TRBJ2-5
v_gene: TRBV7-8
CDR3aa: ASSRAREETQY

j_gene: TRBJ1-1
v_gene: TRBV4-1
CDR3aa: ASSHPHTVNTEAF

j_gene: TRBJ1-1
v_gene: TRBV29-1
CDR3aa: SVKKSGGIGILVDTEAF

j_gene: TRBJ2-3
v_gene: TRBV12-3/TRBV12-4
CDR3aa: ASSIDRVKDTQY

j_gene: TRBJ1-3
v_gene: TRBV10-3
CDR3aa: AISPGTESGTIY

j_gene: TRBJ1-2
v_gene: TRBV2
CDR3aa: ASSPPGGGLDGYT

j_gene: TRBJ2-1
v_gene: TRBV25-1
CDR3aa: ASTRPGKDNEQF

j_gene: TRBJ2-7
v_gene: TRBV10-3
CDR3aa: AISDLLAPTGVEQY

j_gene: TRBJ1-5
v_gene: TRBV24-1
CDR3aa: ATSLGSGNQPQH

j_gene: TRBJ2-5
v_gene: TRBV12-3/TRBV12-4
CDR3aa: ASSLYLPAGEQETQY

j_gene: TRBJ1-1
v_gene: TRBV12-3/TRBV12-4
CDR3aa: ASSFRGATEAF

j_gene: TRBJ2-7
v_gene: TRBV3-1
CDR3aa: ASSQDGTGPVEQY

j_gene: TRBJ1-4
v_gene: TRBV20-1
CDR3aa: SAKPGADEKLF

j_gene: TRBJ2-7
v_gene: TRBV6-1
CDR3aa: ASRGLYEQY

j_gene: TRBJ1-1
v_gene: TRBV12-3/TRBV12-4
CDR3aa: ASSLAQRAEAF

j_gene: TRBJ2-1
v_gene: TRBV24-1
CDR3aa: ATRASSPTYNEQF

j_gene: TRBJ2-3
v_gene: TRBV14
CDR3aa: ASSQALAARTDTQY

j_gene: TRBJ2-3
v_gene: TRBV12-3/TRBV12-4
CDR3aa: ASSQTTFTDTQY

j_gene: TRBJ1-1
v_gene: TRBV12-3/TRBV12-4
CDR3aa: ASSAGLNTEAF

j_gene: TRBJ2-1
v_gene: TRBV15
CDR3aa: ATSRDRVAGGDEQF

j_gene: TRBJ1-4
v_gene: TRBV11-2
CDR3aa: ASSFQSGRLF

j_gene: TRBJ2-1
v_gene: TRBV11-2
CDR3aa: ASSLDLSGGGSYNEQF

j_gene: TRBJ2-1
v_gene: TRBV18
CDR3aa: ASSPRLAGEPGNNEQF

j_gene: TRBJ2-1
v_gene: TRBV3-1
CDR3aa: ASSRALTSGYRNEQF

j_gene: TRBJ2-1
v_gene: TRBV6-5
CDR3aa: ASSYSTTYANNEQF

j_gene: TRBJ1-1
v_gene: TRBV6-1
CDR3aa: ASRGRQGFWAEAF

j_gene: TRBJ2-4
v_gene: TRBV6-5
CDR3aa: ASAPQASLAKNIQY

j_gene: TRBJ2-1
v_gene: TRBV20-1
CDR3aa: SARFPRNGIEF

j_gene: TRBJ1-1
v_gene: TRBV29-1
CDR3aa: SVSTGRMNTEAF